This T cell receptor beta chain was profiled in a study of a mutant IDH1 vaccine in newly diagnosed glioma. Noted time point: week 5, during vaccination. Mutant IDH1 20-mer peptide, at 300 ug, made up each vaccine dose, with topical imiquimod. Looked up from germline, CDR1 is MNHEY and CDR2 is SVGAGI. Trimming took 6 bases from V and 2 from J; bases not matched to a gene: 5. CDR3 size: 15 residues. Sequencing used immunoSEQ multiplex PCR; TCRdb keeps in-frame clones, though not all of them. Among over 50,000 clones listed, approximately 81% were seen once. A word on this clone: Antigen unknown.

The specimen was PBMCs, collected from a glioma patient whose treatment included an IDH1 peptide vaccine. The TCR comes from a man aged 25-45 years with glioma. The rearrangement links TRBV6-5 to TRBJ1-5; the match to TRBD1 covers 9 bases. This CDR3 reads CASRTTGGGNQPQHF. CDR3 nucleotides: TGTGCCAGCAGAACCACAGGGGGCGGCAATCAGCCCCAGCATTTT.